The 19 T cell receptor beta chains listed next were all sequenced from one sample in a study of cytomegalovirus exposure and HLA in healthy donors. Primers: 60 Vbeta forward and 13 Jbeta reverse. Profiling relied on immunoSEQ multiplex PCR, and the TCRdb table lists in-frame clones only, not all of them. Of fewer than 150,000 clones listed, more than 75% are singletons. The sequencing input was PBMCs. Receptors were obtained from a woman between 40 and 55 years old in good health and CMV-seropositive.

The CDR3 DNA reads as TGTGCCGCCGGAGGACTAGTCCCCCACTCTGGGGCCAACGTCCTGACTTTC. Its translation is CAAGGLVPHSGANVLTF. The chain uses TRBV28 and TRBJ2-6; 7 bases line up with TRBD2. Germline values: CDR1 MDHEN, CDR2 SYDVKM. J gave up 0 bases and V 11 bases, and 13 bases lay outside the gene matches. CDR3 length equals 17 residues.

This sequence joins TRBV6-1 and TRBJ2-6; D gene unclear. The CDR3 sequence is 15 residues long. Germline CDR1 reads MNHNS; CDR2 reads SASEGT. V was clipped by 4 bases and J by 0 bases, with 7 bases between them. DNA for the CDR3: TGTGCCAGCAGTGTGGCAGGCTCTGGGGCCAACGTCCTGACTTTC. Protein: CASSVAGSGANVLTF.

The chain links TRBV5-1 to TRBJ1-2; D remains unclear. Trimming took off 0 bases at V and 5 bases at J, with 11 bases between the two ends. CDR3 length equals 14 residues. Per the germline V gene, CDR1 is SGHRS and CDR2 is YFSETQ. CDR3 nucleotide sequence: TGCGCCAGCAGCTTGGCCCGCAGGCCTTATGGCTACACCTTC. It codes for CASSLARRPYGYTF.

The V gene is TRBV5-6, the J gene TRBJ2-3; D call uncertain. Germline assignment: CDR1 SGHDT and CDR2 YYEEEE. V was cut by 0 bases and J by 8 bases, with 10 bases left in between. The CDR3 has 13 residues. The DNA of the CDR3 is TGTGCCAGCAGCTTGGGCCGGTACAGTACGCAGTATTTT. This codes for CASSLGRYSTQYF.

The CDR3 sequence: CSVEGVLAGGPSQDTQYF. DNA of the CDR3: TGCAGCGTTGAAGGTGTGCTAGCGGGAGGGCCCTCCCAAGATACGCAGTATTTT. The rearrangement joins TRBV29-1 to TRBJ2-3; 12 bases match TRBD2. The CDR3 totals 18 residues. In germline, CDR1 is SQVTM, CDR2 ANQGSEA. The J segment lost 5 bases and the V segment lost 1 base, leaving 13 bases of the junction unmatched.

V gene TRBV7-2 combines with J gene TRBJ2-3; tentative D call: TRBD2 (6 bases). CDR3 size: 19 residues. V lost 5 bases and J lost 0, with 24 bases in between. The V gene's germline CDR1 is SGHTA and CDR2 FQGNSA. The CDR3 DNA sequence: TGTGCCAGCAGCGCCTACGCTGGGCGGCGGGGTGCTAGCACAGATACGCAGTATTTT. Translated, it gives CASSAYAGRRGASTDTQYF.

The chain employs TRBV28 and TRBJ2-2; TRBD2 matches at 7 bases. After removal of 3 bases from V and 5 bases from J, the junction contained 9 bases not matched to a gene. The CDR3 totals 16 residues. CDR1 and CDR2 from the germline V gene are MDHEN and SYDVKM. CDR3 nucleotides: TGTGCCAGCAGTTTCCGGGGAGGGCCGGGGACCGGGGAGCTGTTTTTT. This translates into CASSFRGGPGTGELFF.

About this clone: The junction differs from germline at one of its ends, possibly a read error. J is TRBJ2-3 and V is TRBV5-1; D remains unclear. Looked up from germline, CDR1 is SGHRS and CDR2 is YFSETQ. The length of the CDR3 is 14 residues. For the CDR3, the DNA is TGCGCCAACAGCTTGGGTCGGGGCACAGATACGCAGTATTTT. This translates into CANSLGRGTDTQYF.

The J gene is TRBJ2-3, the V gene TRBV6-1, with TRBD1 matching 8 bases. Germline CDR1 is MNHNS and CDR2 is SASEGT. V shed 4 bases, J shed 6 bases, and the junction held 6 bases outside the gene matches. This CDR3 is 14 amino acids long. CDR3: CASSVVRGLDTQYF. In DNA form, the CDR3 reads TGTGCCAGCAGTGTGGTCAGGGGGCTTGATACGCAGTATTTT.

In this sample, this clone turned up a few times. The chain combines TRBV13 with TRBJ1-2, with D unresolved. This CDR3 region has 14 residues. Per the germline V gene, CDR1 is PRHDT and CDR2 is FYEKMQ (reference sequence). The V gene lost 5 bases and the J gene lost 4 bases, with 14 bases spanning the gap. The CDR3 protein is CASSPYRGSYGYTF. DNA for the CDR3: TGTGCCAGCAGCCCCTACCGAGGGTCCTATGGCTACACCTTC. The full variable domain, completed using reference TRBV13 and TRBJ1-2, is AAGVIQSPRHLIKEKRETATLKCYPIPRHDTVYWYQQGPGQDPQFLISFYEKMQSDKGSIPDRFSAQQFSDYHSELNMSSLELGDSALYFCASSPYRGSYGYTFGSGTRLTVV.

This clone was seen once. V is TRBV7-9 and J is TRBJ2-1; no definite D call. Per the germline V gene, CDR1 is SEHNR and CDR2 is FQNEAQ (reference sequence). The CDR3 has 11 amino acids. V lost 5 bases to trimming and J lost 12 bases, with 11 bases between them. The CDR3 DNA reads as TGTGCCAGCAGCAAGGTCCCGGGGCAGTTCTTC. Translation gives CASSKVPGQFF.

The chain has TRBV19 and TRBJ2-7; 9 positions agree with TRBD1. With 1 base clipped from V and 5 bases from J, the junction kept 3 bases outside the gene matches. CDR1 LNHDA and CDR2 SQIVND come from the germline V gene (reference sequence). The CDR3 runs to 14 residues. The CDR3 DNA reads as TGTGCCAGTAGTATAGGAGGGACAGGGAACGAGCAGTACTTC. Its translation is CASSIGGTGNEQYF.

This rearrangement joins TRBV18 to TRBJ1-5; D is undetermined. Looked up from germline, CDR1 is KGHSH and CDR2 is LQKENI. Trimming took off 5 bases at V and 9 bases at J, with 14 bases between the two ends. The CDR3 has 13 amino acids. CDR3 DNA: TGTGCCAGCTCATACGAAACGGGGATGCCCCAGCATTTT. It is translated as CASSYETGMPQHF.

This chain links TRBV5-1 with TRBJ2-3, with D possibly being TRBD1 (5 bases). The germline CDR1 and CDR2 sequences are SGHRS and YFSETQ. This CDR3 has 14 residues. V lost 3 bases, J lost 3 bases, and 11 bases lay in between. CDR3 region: CASSSGGHTDTQYF. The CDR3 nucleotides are TGCGCCAGCAGCTCTGGTGGACATACAGATACGCAGTATTTT.

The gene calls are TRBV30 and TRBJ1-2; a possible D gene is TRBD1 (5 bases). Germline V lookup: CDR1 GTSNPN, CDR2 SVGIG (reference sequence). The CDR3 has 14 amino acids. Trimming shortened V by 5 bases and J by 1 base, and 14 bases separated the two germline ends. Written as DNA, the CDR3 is TGTGCCTGGGGGACTGTTTTAGTTAACTATGGCTACACCTTC. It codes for CAWGTVLVNYGYTF.

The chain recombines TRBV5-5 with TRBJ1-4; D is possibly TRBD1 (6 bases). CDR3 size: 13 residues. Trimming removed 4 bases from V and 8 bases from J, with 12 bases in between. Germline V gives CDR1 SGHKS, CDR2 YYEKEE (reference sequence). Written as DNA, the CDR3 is TGTGCCAGCAGCCCTGGGGGCGGGGAAAAACTGTTTTTT. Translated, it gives CASSPGGGEKLFF.

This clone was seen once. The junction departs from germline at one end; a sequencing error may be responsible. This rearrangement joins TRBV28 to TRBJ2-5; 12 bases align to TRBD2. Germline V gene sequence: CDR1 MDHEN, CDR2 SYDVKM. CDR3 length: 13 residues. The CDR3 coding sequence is TGCTCCGCGACTAGCGGGAGCAAAGAGACCCAGTACTTC. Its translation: CSATSGSKETQYF.

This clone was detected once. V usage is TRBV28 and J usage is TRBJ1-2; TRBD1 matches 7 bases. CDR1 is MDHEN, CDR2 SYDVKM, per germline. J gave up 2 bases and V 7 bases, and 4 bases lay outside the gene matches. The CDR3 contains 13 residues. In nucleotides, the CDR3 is TGTGCCAGCACTCAGACAGGGAACTATGGCTACACCTTC. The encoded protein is CASTQTGNYGYTF.

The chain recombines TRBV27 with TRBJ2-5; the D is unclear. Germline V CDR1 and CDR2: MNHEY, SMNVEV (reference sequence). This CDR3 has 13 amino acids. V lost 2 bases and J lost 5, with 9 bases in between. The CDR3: CASSLSLWETQYF. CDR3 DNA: TGTGCCAGCAGTTTAAGCTTGTGGGAGACCCAGTACTTC.